The TCR beta chain described here comes from a study of blood T cell repertoires in COVID-19. The overall study: T cells, B-cell-depleted T cells, or PBMCs supplied cDNA or gDNA.

Per the original methods: The assay estimated nucleated cells by amplifying reference gene primers. Produced via immunoSEQ multiplex PCR; TCRdb's table is partial and in-frame only. V, J and clone size are taken as reported in that table, and D and trimming were inferred from the DNA itself. Of roughly 260,000 clones listed, roughly 87% are singletons. The length of the CDR3 is 15 residues. The V gene's germline CDR1 is MDHEN and CDR2 SYDVKM. V lost 1 base and J 0 bases, leaving 9 bases between the germline ends. This chain joins TRBV28 and TRBJ1-1; no definite D call. Specimen: peripheral blood. This clonotype originated in a woman aged 45-59 years who had recovered from COVID-19. CDR3 sequence reads: CASSLYRGMNTEAFF. The CDR3 DNA sequence: TGTGCCAGCAGTTTATACCGCGGCATGAACACTGAAGCTTTCTTT. The full variable domain, its missing parts supplied by reference TRBV28 and TRBJ1-1, is DVKVTQSSRYLVKRTGEKVFLECVQDMDHENMFWYRQDPGLGLRLIYFSYDVKMKEKGDIPEGYSVSREKKERFSLILESASTNQTSMYLCASSLYRGMNTEAFFGQGTRLTVV.